The 9 T cell receptor beta chains given below trace back to one sample, sequenced in a study of regulatory T cells in long-lasting Graves disease. Indicated time point: newly diagnosed GD, antithyroid drugs for less than 3 months. PBMCs provided the RNA from which the TCR library was made. Library construction for TCR beta used iRepertoire HTBI primers and Arm-PCR of CDR3 regions. TCRdb re-called the multiplex PCR reads with MiXCR, one entry per CDR3 protein. This sample has 350,000 to 450,000 distinct CDR3 sequences, with about a sixth found just once. In addition, the sample was reused for a study of T cells in Graves' hyperthyroidism and ophthalmopathy.

The sequencing here drew on peripheral blood mononuclear cells (PBMCs), taken at new diagnosis, from a patient treated with antithyroid drugs. All receptors derive from a man aged 35-49 years with Graves disease.

This clonotype was observed at least ten times. The V gene is TRBV5-1, the J gene TRBJ2-1; D call uncertain. The CDR3 length is 13 residues. Germline-derived CDR1 and CDR2 are SGHRS and YFSETQ. The V and J ends lost 4 bases and 6 bases respectively, with 11 bases between them. CDR3 loop: CASSEGSSNEQFF. CDR3 nucleotide sequence: TGCGCCAGCAGCGAAGGCTCTTCCAATGAGCAGTTCTTC.

In regard to this clonotype: This may come from a read error, since a much larger clone is one base off. This chain joins TRBV6-1 and TRBJ1-2; tentative D call: TRBD1 (6 bases). The CDR3 runs to 15 residues. Germline CDR1 MNHNS, CDR2 SASEGT. CDR3 coding DNA: TGTGCCAGCAGTGATGGACTGGGGGCTCGCTATGACTACACCTTC. Translation: CASSDGLGARYDYTF.

Points on this clonotype: One end of the junction is discordant with germline, which a read error may explain. The rearrangement joins TRBV3-1 to TRBJ2-5, with TRBD1 matching over 8 bases. Germline-derived CDR1 and CDR2 are LGHDT and YNNKEL (reference sequence). The CDR3 has 14 amino acids. In nucleotides, the CDR3 is TGTGCCAGCAGCCTGACAGGGGACCAGGAGACCCAGTACTTC. Translated: CASSLTGDQETQYF.

Points on this clonotype: A much more abundant neighbour one base away suggests this may be a read error. This chain uses TRBV12-3 or TRBV12-4 with TRBJ2-7; 8 bases agree with TRBD1. The CDR3 loop spans 18 amino acids. The CDR3 DNA reads TGTGCCAGCACGCCACCTAGACAGGGGTTCAATGGCTCCTACGAGCAGTGCTTC. As protein: CASTPPRQGFNGSYEQCF.

This chain connects TRBV6-1 to TRBJ1-1; tentative D call: TRBD1 (5 bases). V lost 7 bases, J lost 0 bases, and 12 bases lay in between. The CDR3 totals 14 residues. CDR1 and CDR2 from the germline V gene are MNHNS and SASEGT. The DNA of the CDR3 is TGTGCCAGCACTTCTCCAGGGCTGAACACTGAAGCTTTCTTT. Its translation: CASTSPGLNTEAFF.

This clonotype was seen a handful of times. V gene TRBV20-1 combines with J gene TRBJ2-2, with 7 nucleotides matching TRBD1. CDR3 size: 14 residues. J lost 5 bases, V lost 5 bases, and 8 bases had no gene match. The V gene's germline CDR1 is DFQATT and CDR2 SNEGSKA (reference sequence). CDR3 sequence (DNA): TGCAGTGCTTTTCCCGGGACAGCAACCGGGGAGCTGTTTTTT. Translation gives CSAFPGTATGELFF.

This clonotype was observed a few times. The rearrangement joins TRBV24-1 to TRBJ1-1, with unresolved D. Germline CDR1 KGHDR, CDR2 SFDVKD. V dropped 3 bases and J dropped 4 bases, with 8 bases sitting between them. The CDR3 is 13 amino acids. The CDR3 DNA follows: TGTGCCACCAGTGATCCGGCTTTCACTGAAGCTTTCTTT. This codes for CATSDPAFTEAFF.

This clonotype was counted ten times or more. This chain uses TRBV28 with TRBJ2-1; 9 bases fit TRBD2. J gave up 4 bases and V 7 bases, and 8 bases lay outside the gene matches. The germline gives CDR1 MDHEN, CDR2 SYDVKM. The CDR3 runs to 15 residues. CDR3 bases: TGTGCCAGCACCGAGGGGCGGGGGGGTTACAATGAGCAGTTCTTC. Translated: CASTEGRGGYNEQFF.

This clonotype was counted many times. The V gene is TRBV7-2, the J gene TRBJ1-4; no reliable D call. Germline values: CDR1 SGHTA, CDR2 FQGNSA. CDR3 length equals 12 residues. V was pared by 4 bases and J by 8 bases, with 8 bases between. The CDR3 DNA reads as TGTGCCAGCAGCTCATACGAGGAAAAACTGTTTTTT. It translates to CASSSYEEKLFF.